This T cell receptor (beta chain) emerged from a study of blood T cell repertoires in COVID-19. At the level of the study: The samples span acute and convalescent COVID-19 from the United States, Italy and Spain. The cDNA or gDNA used as material had been derived from T cells, B-cell-depleted T cells, or PBMCs.

Only in-frame clones appear in the TCRdb table, and some are missing; sequencing was by immunoSEQ multiplex PCR. The profile covers about 210,000 clones, with 84% appearing a single time and around 9.5% taken by the ten largest. Per the germline V gene, CDR1 is SGHRS and CDR2 is YFSETQ. The V segment lost 4 bases and the J segment 6 bases; nucleotides outside the gene matches: 6. This CDR3 spans 14 amino acids. The specimen sequenced was peripheral blood. The chain links TRBV5-1 to TRBJ1-2; 10 nucleotides line up with TRBD1. The receptor was isolated from a man in his fifties or sixties with active or convalescent COVID-19. CDR3: CASSPGTGADGYTF. As DNA, the CDR3 is TGCGCCAGCAGCCCGGGGACAGGGGCGGATGGCTACACCTTC.